What follows are 14 T cell receptor beta chains derived from one specimen sequenced in a study of shared clonotypes between healthy human individuals. Profiled with immunoSEQ multiplex PCR; TCRdb holds only in-frame clones, not every one. Of approximately 2.4 million clones in the sample, approximately 94% are singletons; the top ten hold roughly 0.13%. The specimen was naive CD4+ T cells sorted from blood. Noted subset: CD45RA+ positively selected. Every receptor here comes from a man aged 18 to 35 in good health.

This clone came up once. The chain couples TRBV10-3 to TRBJ2-7, with 8 bases aligning to TRBD1. Germline CDR1 and CDR2: ENHRY and SYGVKD. CDR3 length: 14 amino acids. With V trimmed by 6 bases and J by 5 bases, 9 bases remained unmatched. The CDR3 protein is CAISRTGKADEQYF. CDR3 coding DNA: TGTGCCATCAGCAGGACAGGGAAGGCGGACGAGCAGTACTTC.

This clone was found once. This rearrangement joins TRBV6-5 to TRBJ2-1, with D tentatively TRBD2 (6 bases). The CDR3 extends over 15 amino acids. CDR1 is MNHEY and CDR2 is SVGAGI in the germline V gene. The germline V and J ends were trimmed by 3 bases and 3 bases, with 12 bases remaining between them. The CDR3 DNA sequence: TGTGCCAGCAGTTATGCGGGACTGGGCTACAATGAGCAGTTCTTC. As protein: CASSYAGLGYNEQFF.

The chain combines TRBV6-5 with TRBJ2-1, with TRBD1 matching 8 bases. V shed 9 bases, J shed 4 bases, and the junction held 8 bases outside the gene matches. The CDR3 has 14 residues. From germline, CDR1 is MNHEY and CDR2 SVGAGI. The CDR3 bases are TGTGCCAGTTTTAGCCGGGACAGGTACAATGAGCAGTTCTTC. Translated, it gives CASFSRDRYNEQFF.

This sequence joins TRBV11-2 and TRBJ1-2, with D perhaps TRBD1 (5 bases). From germline, CDR1 is SGHAT and CDR2 FQNNGV. There are 15 residues in the CDR3. V gave up 4 bases and J gave up 8 bases, with 20 bases separating them. CDR3 sequence (DNA): TGTGCCAGCAGCTCAATTTCGCCCGGGGGTTGGGGCTACACCTTC. This encodes CASSSISPGGWGYTF.

Of note for this clone: This sample also contains other DNA sequences that code for the same CDR3. The V call is TRBV5-1, the J call TRBJ1-4; 9 bases fit TRBD1. Trimming cost V 0 bases and J 8 bases; bases outside gene matches: 5. Germline CDR1 is SGHRS and CDR2 is YFSETQ. The CDR3 consists of 15 residues. Here the CDR3 reads CASSLGDREGEKLFF. The CDR3 DNA reads TGCGCCAGCAGCTTGGGGGACAGGGAGGGCGAAAAACTGTTTTTT. Combining the CDR3 with reference TRBV5-1 and TRBJ1-4 gives the whole variable domain KAGVTQTPRYLIKTRGQQVTLSCSPISGHRSVSWYQQTPGQGLQFLFEYFSETQRNKGNFPGRFSGRQFSNSRSEMNVSTLELGDSALYLCASSLGDREGEKLFFGSGTQLSVL.

The rearrangement links TRBV4-1 to TRBJ2-7; D is perhaps TRBD2 (5 bases). V was clipped by 5 bases and J by 4 bases, with 15 bases between them. This CDR3 spans 14 amino acids. CDR1 MGHRA and CDR2 YSYEKL come from the germline V gene. For the CDR3, the DNA is TGCGCCAGCAGCGTACGGGATGAGTCTTACGAGCAGTACTTC. Amino acids: CASSVRDESYEQYF.

As for this clone: Other DNA sequences in this sample translate to the same CDR3. V and J are TRBV12-5 and TRBJ2-7; D uncertain. The CDR3 loop spans 12 amino acids. V dropped 0 bases and J dropped 4 bases, with 4 bases sitting between them. Germline V gene data show CDR1 as LGHNT and CDR2 as FRNRAP. CDR3 bases: TGTGCTAGTGGTTTGGTGGGGTACGAGCAGTACTTC. As protein: CASGLVGYEQYF.

J is TRBJ1-1 and V is TRBV10-3; tentatively, D is TRBD1 (5 bases). The ends were cut back, 3 bases at V and 1 base at J, with 15 bases in the middle. The germline gives CDR1 ENHRY, CDR2 SYGVKD. The CDR3 has 16 amino acids. This CDR3 is CAISEFTSGGNTEAFF. The DNA for the CDR3 is TGTGCCATCAGTGAATTCACAAGTGGGGGGAACACTGAAGCTTTCTTT.

The chain recombines TRBV7-2 with TRBJ2-5; D is possibly TRBD2 (6 bases). From germline, CDR1 is SGHTA and CDR2 FQGNSA. Trimming took 4 bases from V and 5 from J, leaving 17 bases between them. The CDR3 extends over 15 amino acids. The CDR3 is CASSSGTGVVETQYF. CDR3 DNA: TGTGCCAGCAGCTCGGGCACGGGAGTGGTGGAGACCCAGTACTTC.

V is TRBV27 and J is TRBJ1-6; D possibly corresponds to TRBD1 (6 bases). Per the germline V gene, CDR1 is MNHEY and CDR2 is SMNVEV (reference sequence). Between the trimmed V and J ends, which lost 5 bases and 7 bases, there was a span of 15 bases. CDR3 length: 15 amino acids. The CDR3 sequence is CASSHRTARNSPLHF. CDR3 DNA sequence: TGTGCCAGCAGTCATCGGACAGCCAGGAATTCACCCCTCCACTTT.

The chain recombines TRBV30 with TRBJ2-3; D possibly corresponds to TRBD2 (7 bases). CDR1 is GTSNPN and CDR2 is SVGIG in the germline V gene (reference sequence). V lost 3 bases and J 2 bases, leaving 21 bases between the germline ends. The CDR3 has 17 amino acids. CDR3 coding DNA: TGTGCCTGGAGCCCGAGGGGGAGCGGGGCGACCACAGATACGCAGTATTTT. Encoded protein: CAWSPRGSGATTDTQYF.

The table lists this clone with a count of one. The J gene is TRBJ1-6, the V gene TRBV30, with D perhaps matching TRBD1 (5 bases). Germline CDR1 GTSNPN, CDR2 SVGIG (reference sequence). V gave up 2 bases and J gave up 4 bases, with 9 bases separating them. The CDR3 loop spans 14 amino acids. The CDR3 coding sequence is TGTGCCTGGAGTCGGACAATTTATAATTCACCCCTCCACTTT. Translation gives CAWSRTIYNSPLHF.

CDR3 loop: CAIRSGEGSSYEQYF. CDR3 DNA sequence: TGTGCCATCAGAAGCGGGGAGGGCAGCTCCTACGAGCAGTACTTC. This chain links TRBV10-3 with TRBJ2-7, with TRBD2 identical over 7 bases. CDR1 and CDR2 from the germline V gene are ENHRY and SYGVKD. With V trimmed by 6 bases and J by 0 bases, 8 bases remained unmatched. The CDR3 runs 15 residues.

This CDR3 reads CASSFFKVNEQYF. Written as DNA, the CDR3 is TGTGCCAGCAGCTTTTTCAAGGTCAACGAGCAGTACTTC. The chain uses TRBV7-2 and TRBJ2-7; D is ambiguous. Per the germline V gene, CDR1 is SGHTA and CDR2 is FQGNSA. The CDR3 has 13 residues. The germline V and J ends were trimmed by 3 bases and 5 bases, with 11 bases remaining between them.